This TCR beta chain was documented in a study of T cells in Graves' hyperthyroidism and ophthalmopathy. Study-level points and caveats: Ophthalmopathy onset followed model prediction by a median approximately six months.

For this clonotype: Its target is unknown.

Trimming took 6 bases from V and 3 from J, leaving 12 bases between them. The CDR3 is 13 residues long. Looked up from germline, CDR1 is LGHDT and CDR2 is YNNKEL (reference sequence). Amplification of TCR beta CDR3 regions used RNA as the template. The HTBI primer set drove a first-round RT-PCR of the TCR CDR3. MiXCR was run by TCRdb on the multiplex PCR reads, yielding one entry per CDR3 protein. Of some 490,000 distinct CDR3 sequences listed, approximately 23% are singletons. Diagnosing involved the use of clinical symptoms, serum thyroxine and TRAb, thyroid ultrasound and orbital computed tomography.

The clonotype was recovered from a woman in her 70s with Graves' ophthalmopathy. The chain is built from TRBV3-1 and TRBJ2-7, with no clear D. The sample consisted of blood. This CDR3 reads CASRKGVYYEQYF. The CDR3 DNA follows: TGTGCCAGCAGGAAAGGTGTCTACTACGAGCAGTACTTC.